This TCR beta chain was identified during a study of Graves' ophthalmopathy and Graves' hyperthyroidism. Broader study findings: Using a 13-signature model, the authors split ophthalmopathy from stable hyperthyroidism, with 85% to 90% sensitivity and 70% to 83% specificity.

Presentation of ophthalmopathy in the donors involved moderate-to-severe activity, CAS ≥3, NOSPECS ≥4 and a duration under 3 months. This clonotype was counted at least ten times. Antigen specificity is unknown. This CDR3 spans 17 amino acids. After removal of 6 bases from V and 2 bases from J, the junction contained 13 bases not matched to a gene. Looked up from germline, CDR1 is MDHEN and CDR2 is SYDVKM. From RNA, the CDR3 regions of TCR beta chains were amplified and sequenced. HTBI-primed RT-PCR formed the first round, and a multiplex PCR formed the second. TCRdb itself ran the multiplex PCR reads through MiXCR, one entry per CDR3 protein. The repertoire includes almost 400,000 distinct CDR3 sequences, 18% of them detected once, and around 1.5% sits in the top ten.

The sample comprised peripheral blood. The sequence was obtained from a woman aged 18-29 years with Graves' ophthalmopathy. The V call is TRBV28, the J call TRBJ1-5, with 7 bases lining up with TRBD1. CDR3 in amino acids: CASREERGLSGNQPQHF. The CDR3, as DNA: TGTGCCAGCAGGGAAGAGAGGGGGCTAAGCGGCAATCAGCCCCAGCATTTT.